Below, 16 T cell receptor beta chains from the same sample are listed, as sequenced in a study of beta chain features in type 1 diabetes. Expressed TCRB transcripts were sequenced after all isolated RNA was converted to cDNA. Using immunoSEQ multiplex PCR, the repertoire was profiled, and TCRdb retains in-frame clones only, with some absent. The repertoire has 500,000 to 700,000 clones, less than 20% of them found once; the top ten carry about 0.087%. The specimen was naive CD4+ T cells from blood. The receptor source for this set is a man aged 18 to 30 in good health.

This chain links TRBV5-4 with TRBJ1-6; tentatively, D is TRBD1 (5 bases). The V end was cut by 4 bases, the J end by 0 bases, with 14 bases between. Germline assignment: CDR1 SGHNT and CDR2 YYREEE (reference sequence). The CDR3 is made up of 17 amino acids. The DNA for the CDR3 is TGTGCCAGCAGCCCGGGGCTCTCCAGCTCCTATAATTCACCCCTCCACTTT. Its protein is CASSPGLSSSYNSPLHF.

This chain joins TRBV5-1 and TRBJ1-2, with no clear D. The V gene's germline CDR1 is SGHRS and CDR2 YFSETQ. V was trimmed by 0 bases and J by 6 bases, leaving 9 bases between them. The CDR3 has 13 residues. The CDR3 here is CASSLVRHHGYTF. The DNA for the CDR3 is TGCGCCAGCAGCTTGGTTCGGCACCATGGCTACACCTTC.

This clone was counted a single time. The rearrangement uses TRBV5-1 and TRBJ1-1, with TRBD1 as a possible D gene (6 bases). The CDR3 has 17 residues. Deletions cut 0 bases from V and 5 bases from J, with 20 bases between. Germline V gives CDR1 SGHRS, CDR2 YFSETQ. The CDR3 loop reads CASSLGDILGDGTEAFF. CDR3 nucleotides: TGCGCCAGCAGCTTGGGGGACATACTTGGGGATGGTACTGAAGCTTTCTTT.

This chain connects TRBV7-3 to TRBJ1-1; D not certain. Germline V gene lookup returns CDR1 SGHTA and CDR2 FQGTGA. Between the trimmed V and J ends, which lost 10 bases and 1 base, there was a span of 7 bases. The length of the CDR3 is 11 residues. CDR3 loop: CATTQNTEAFF. The CDR3 DNA follows: TGTGCCACGACTCAGAACACTGAAGCTTTCTTT.

The table lists this clone with a few counts. The chain joins TRBV14 to TRBJ2-7, with 9 positions matching TRBD1. V lost 5 bases to trimming and J lost 3 bases; unmatched junction nucleotides: 5. CDR1 and CDR2 (germline): SGHDN, FVKESK. CDR3 length: 14 residues. Written as DNA, the CDR3 is TGTGCCAGCAGCAGGGGACAGGGTAACTACGAGCAGTACTTC. It is translated as CASSRGQGNYEQYF.

This sequence joins TRBV11-1 and TRBJ2-1; D possibly corresponds to TRBD2 (5 bases). From germline, CDR1 is SGHAT and CDR2 FQDESV (reference sequence). The CDR3 has 15 amino acids. V was shortened by 3 bases and J by 3 bases, with 12 bases between the two germline ends. CDR3 protein: CASSLRAVDYNEQFF. The CDR3 DNA follows: TGTGCCAGCAGCTTGAGGGCCGTCGACTACAATGAGCAGTTCTTC.

This clone was detected only a few times. The V gene is TRBV23-1, the J gene TRBJ2-7; D is undetermined. TRBV23-1 is designated an ORF whose function remains uncertain. CDR3 length equals 12 residues. Trimming removed 2 bases at V and 3 bases at J, with 5 bases between. This CDR3 is CASSQPGYEQYF. DNA for the CDR3: TGCGCCAGCAGTCAACCGGGCTACGAGCAGTACTTC.

The V and J genes are TRBV28 and TRBJ2-7; TRBD1 aligns across 9 bases. The CDR3 contains 15 residues. Germline V gene lookup returns CDR1 MDHEN and CDR2 SYDVKM. The V and J ends lost 3 bases and 2 bases, in that order; junction bases with no gene match: 5. Here the CDR3 reads CASSFPGTGTYEQYF. CDR3 coding DNA: TGTGCCAGCAGTTTCCCCGGGACAGGGACCTACGAGCAGTACTTC.

In this sample, this clone turned up a few times. Other DNA sequences in the same sample also yield this CDR3. The J gene is TRBJ2-1, the V gene TRBV12-5; maybe TRBD2 (5 bases). Trimming shortened V by 0 bases and J by 0 bases, and 9 bases separated the two germline ends. The germline gives CDR1 LGHNT, CDR2 FRNRAP. The CDR3 runs 16 residues. The DNA of the CDR3 is TGTGCTAGTGGTTTGGTACTAGGGAGCTCCTACAATGAGCAGTTCTTC. Protein sequence: CASGLVLGSSYNEQFF.

The sample holds a few counts of this clone. The V and J genes are TRBV19 and TRBJ2-1; 11 bases align to TRBD2. The CDR3 is made up of 19 amino acids. From germline, CDR1 is LNHDA and CDR2 SQIVND (reference sequence). Trimming cost V 6 bases and J 0 bases; bases outside gene matches: 13. CDR3 bases: TGTGCCAGTAGGGCACTAGCGGGAGTGGGGTCGGGCTCCTACAATGAGCAGTTCTTC. This translates into CASRALAGVGSGSYNEQFF.

This chain joins TRBV5-1 and TRBJ2-7; perhaps TRBD1 as D (7 bases). V gave up 1 base and J gave up 0 bases, with 20 bases separating them. The V gene's germline CDR1 is SGHRS and CDR2 YFSETQ. This CDR3 spans 18 amino acids. CDR3 DNA sequence: TGCGCCAGCAGCTTGTTCCCAGGGGGGCACTTGAGCTCCTACGAGCAGTACTTC. This gives the protein CASSLFPGGHLSSYEQYF. Supplemented by reference TRBV5-1 and TRBJ2-7, the full variable domain reads KAGVTQTPRYLIKTRGQQVTLSCSPISGHRSVSWYQQTPGQGLQFLFEYFSETQRNKGNFPGRFSGRQFSNSRSEMNVSTLELGDSALYLCASSLFPGGHLSSYEQYFGPGTRLTVT.

The V and J genes are TRBV7-9 and TRBJ2-3, with TRBD1 as a possible D gene (6 bases). The CDR3 extends over 15 amino acids. The germline gives CDR1 SEHNR, CDR2 FQNEAQ (reference sequence). The germline V and J ends were trimmed by 2 bases and 1 base, with 10 bases remaining between them. CDR3 protein: CASSLIGGGTDTQYF. CDR3 bases: TGTGCCAGCAGCTTAATTGGGGGCGGCACAGATACGCAGTATTTT.

The chain employs TRBV18 and TRBJ1-1, with 7 bases lining up with TRBD1. The CDR3 has 14 amino acids. Looked up from germline, CDR1 is KGHSH and CDR2 is LQKENI. V was pared by 4 bases and J by 1 base, with 3 bases of the junction left unmatched. The chain's CDR3 is CASSQGAPNTEAFF. The CDR3 DNA is TGTGCCAGCTCACAGGGGGCCCCGAACACTGAAGCTTTCTTT.

This clone was observed a few times. The chain links TRBV2 to TRBJ2-7; a weak D match, TRBD1 (5 bases). Trimming shortened V by 6 bases and J by 6 bases, and 18 bases separated the two germline ends. Germline CDR1 is SNHLY and CDR2 is FYNNEI. The CDR3 consists of 14 residues. The DNA for the CDR3 is TGTGCCAGCAGGGTGGGGCATTCCAACTCCGAGCAGTACTTC. Amino acids: CASRVGHSNSEQYF.

This chain links TRBV2 with TRBJ1-2, with 9 bases matching TRBD1. Germline CDR1 reads SNHLY; CDR2 reads FYNNEI. V lost 10 bases, J lost 3 bases, and 6 bases stayed unmatched. The CDR3 loop spans 13 amino acids. CDR3 amino acids: CATRRDRDYGYTF. The CDR3 DNA follows: TGTGCCACCCGCCGGGACAGGGACTATGGCTACACCTTC.

This clone occurred a few times. The gene calls are TRBV7-2 and TRBJ2-3; TRBD1 or TRBD2 may be the D gene (5 bases each). This CDR3 has 15 residues. V was cut by 4 bases and J by 3 bases, with 14 bases left in between. Per the germline V gene, CDR1 is SGHTA and CDR2 is FQGNSA. CDR3 coding DNA: TGTGCCAGCAGCTCCCTGTGGGGGAAAACAGATACGCAGTATTTT. Amino acid sequence: CASSSLWGKTDTQYF.